This T cell receptor beta chain was recovered during a study of blood T cell repertoires in COVID-19. V lost 2 bases to trimming and J lost 4 bases, with 12 bases between them. CDR3 length: 15 amino acids. Germline values: CDR1 SGHTA, CDR2 FQGNSA. TCRdb's table, derived via immunoSEQ multiplex PCR, lists solely in-frame clones and lacks some. The sample yields 150,000 to 200,000 clones, around 89% seen once. The TCR originated in a woman in her 50s who had recovered from COVID-19. The rearrangement uses TRBV7-2 and TRBJ2-1; possibly TRBD2 for D (7 bases). What was sequenced was PBMCs or T cells enriched from blood (not recorded which). In DNA form, the CDR3 reads TGTGCCAGCAGCTTAAACGGGGGGCTATACAATGAGCAGTTCTTC. Its translation is CASSLNGGLYNEQFF.